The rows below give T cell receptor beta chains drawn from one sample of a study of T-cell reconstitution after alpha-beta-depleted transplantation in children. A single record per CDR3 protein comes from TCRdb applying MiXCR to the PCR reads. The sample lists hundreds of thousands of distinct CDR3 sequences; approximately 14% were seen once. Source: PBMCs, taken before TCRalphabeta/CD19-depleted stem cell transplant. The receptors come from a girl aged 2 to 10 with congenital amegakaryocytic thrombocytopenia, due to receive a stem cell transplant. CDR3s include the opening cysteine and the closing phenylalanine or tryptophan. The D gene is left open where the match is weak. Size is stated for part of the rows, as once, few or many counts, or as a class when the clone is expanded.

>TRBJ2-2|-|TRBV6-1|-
TGTGCCAGCAGGCCAGGGGTCTACACCGGGGAGCTGTTTTTT
CASRPGVYTGELFF
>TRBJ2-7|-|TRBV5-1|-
TGCGCCAGCGGCCTAACAGGGTCCTACGAGCAGTACTTC
CASGLTGSYEQYF
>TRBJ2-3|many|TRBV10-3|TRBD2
TGTGCCATCAGTGAAGTAGCGGGCGCCTCCACAGATACGCAGTATTTT
CAISEVAGASTDTQYF
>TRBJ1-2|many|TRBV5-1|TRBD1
TGCGCCAGCAGCTTGACGGACAGGGCAAGGGGCTACACCTTC
CASSLTDRARGYTF
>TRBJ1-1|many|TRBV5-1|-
TGCGCCAGCAGCTCGGTATGGGGTACTCGGGACACTGAAGCTTTCTTT
CASSSVWGTRDTEAFF
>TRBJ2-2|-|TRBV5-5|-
TGTGCCAGCAGCCTGGACTTCACATGGAACACCGGGGAGCTGTTTTTT
CASSLDFTWNTGELFF
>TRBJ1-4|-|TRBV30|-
TGTGCCTGGAGTCTAGACAGACCGAATGAAAAACTGTTTTTT
CAWSLDRPNEKLFF
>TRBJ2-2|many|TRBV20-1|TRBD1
TGCAGTGCTACAGGGGGATTCAATGGTGGCGGGGAGCTGTTTTTT
CSATGGFNGGGELFF
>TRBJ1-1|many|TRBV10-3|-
TGTGCCATCACGCGGGAATTGAAGGCTGAAGCTTTCTTT
CAITRELKAEAFF
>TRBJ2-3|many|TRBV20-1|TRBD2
TGCAGTGCTACTGGGACTAGAACCCGCACAGATACGCAGTATTTT
CSATGTRTRTDTQYF
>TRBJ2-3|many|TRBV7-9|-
TGTGCCAGCAGCCATCCCACCGGGACACTTAGCACAGATACGCAGTATTTT
CASSHPTGTLSTDTQYF
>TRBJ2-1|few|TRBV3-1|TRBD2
TGTGCCAGCAGCCCCCCGGGACTAGCGGGAGCCTATGAGCAGTTCTTC
CASSPPGLAGAYEQFF
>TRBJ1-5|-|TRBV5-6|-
TGTGCCAGCAGCTTCTGGTGGGGAGATCAGCCCCAGCATTTT
CASSFWWGDQPQHF
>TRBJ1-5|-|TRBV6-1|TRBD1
TGTGCCAGCAGTGTAGACACAGGGGGCAGCCGGCCCCAGCATTTT
CASSVDTGGSRPQHF
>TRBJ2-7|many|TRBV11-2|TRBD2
TGTGCCAGCAGATCAACTCCGGGACTACGCTACGAGCAGTACTTC
CASRSTPGLRYEQYF
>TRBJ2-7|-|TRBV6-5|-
TGTGCCAGCAGTTACTTTGCAGGGAGAGGCTACGAGCAGTACTTC
CASSYFAGRGYEQYF
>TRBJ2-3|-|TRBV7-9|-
TGTGCCAGCAGCTTAGGGCGGGCGGCAGATACGCAGTATTTT
CASSLGRAADTQYF
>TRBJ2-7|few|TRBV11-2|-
TGTGCCAGCAGCTTTTTCCCCCCCGGCGCGAGTATGGATAACGAGCAGTACTTC
CASSFFPPGASMDNEQYF
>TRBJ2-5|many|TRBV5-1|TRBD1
TGCGCCAGCAGCTTTTACAGGGGAGCAGAGACCCAGTACTTC
CASSFYRGAETQYF
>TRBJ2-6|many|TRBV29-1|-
TGCAGCGTTGGGGGCGCAGGGGCCCCCTCTGGGGCCAACGTCCTGACTTTC
CSVGGAGAPSGANVLTF
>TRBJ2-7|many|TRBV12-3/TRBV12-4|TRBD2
TGTGCCAGCAGCCAGACTAGCGGGCTCCGCGAGCAGTACTTC
CASSQTSGLREQYF
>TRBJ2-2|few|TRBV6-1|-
TGTGCCAGCAGGGCCGGGACAACGAACACCGGGGAGCTGTTTTTT
CASRAGTTNTGELFF
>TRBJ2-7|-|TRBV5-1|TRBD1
TGCGCCAGCAGCTTGGAGGACAGGGTTTACGAGCAGTACTTC
CASSLEDRVYEQYF
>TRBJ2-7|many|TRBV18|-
TGTGCCAGCTCACCATACAACAACGACGAGCAGTACTTC
CASSPYNNDEQYF
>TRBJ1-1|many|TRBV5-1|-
TGCGCCAGCAGAGATAGGCTACTGAACACTGAAGCTTTCTTT
CASRDRLLNTEAFF
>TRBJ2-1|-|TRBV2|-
TGTGCCAGCATGAGACTAAAGAACAATGAGCAGTTCTTC
CASMRLKNNEQFF
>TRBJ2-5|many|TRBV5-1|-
TGCGCCAGCAGCTTCGTTGAGGGGCACGAGACCCAGTACTTC
CASSFVEGHETQYF
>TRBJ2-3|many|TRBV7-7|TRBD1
TGTGCCAGCAGCTTAGCCTTACAGGGGACAGATACGCAGTATTTT
CASSLALQGTDTQYF
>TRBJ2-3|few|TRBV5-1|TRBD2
TGCGCCAGCAGCTTGGGAACTAGCGGGAGACCCACAGATACGCAGTATTTT
CASSLGTSGRPTDTQYF
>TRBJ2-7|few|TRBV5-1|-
TGCGCCAGCAGCTTCAGCGACCCGGTCTACGAGCAGTACTTC
CASSFSDPVYEQYF
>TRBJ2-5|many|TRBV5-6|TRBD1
TGTGCCAGCAGCGTTACAGGGGGAGAGACCCAGTACTTC
CASSVTGGETQYF
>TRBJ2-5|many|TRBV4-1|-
TGCGCCAGCAGCCAAGATGGGGGCAGAGAGACCCAGTACTTC
CASSQDGGRETQYF
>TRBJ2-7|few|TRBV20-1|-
TGCAGTGCTCCCAGTCTGGAGGGCGGCGAGCAGTACTTC
CSAPSLEGGEQYF
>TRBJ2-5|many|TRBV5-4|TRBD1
TGTGCCAGCAGTTTGTCCGACAGGGCTAAAGAGACCCAGTACTTC
CASSLSDRAKETQYF
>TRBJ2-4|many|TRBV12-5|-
TGTGCTAGTGGTATTGGAGTAGCCAAAAACATTCAGTACTTC
CASGIGVAKNIQYF
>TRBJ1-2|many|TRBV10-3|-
TGTGCCATCAGATGGACAGCTCGGGGGGCTGATGGCTACACCTTC
CAIRWTARGADGYTF
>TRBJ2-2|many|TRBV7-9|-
TGTGCCAGCAGCTTAGAGTCGTCCGGGGAGCTGTTTTTT
CASSLESSGELFF
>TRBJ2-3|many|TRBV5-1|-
TGCGCCAGCAGCTTGGCGGGAGCTGGCACAGATACGCAGTATTTT
CASSLAGAGTDTQYF
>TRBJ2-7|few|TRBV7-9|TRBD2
TGTGCCAGCAGCTTTCTTCTAGCGGGAGCTTTCGAGCAGTACTTC
CASSFLLAGAFEQYF
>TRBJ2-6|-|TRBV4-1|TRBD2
TGCGCCAGCAGCCAAGATGGTCTAGCGGCTGGGGCCAACGTCCTGACTTTC
CASSQDGLAAGANVLTF
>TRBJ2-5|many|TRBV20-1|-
TGCAGTGCTCCGAATCTAGCCTCAGAGACCCAGTACTTC
CSAPNLASETQYF
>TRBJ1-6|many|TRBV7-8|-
TGTGCCAGCAGCCGACAGCTATTCCGAGTGGGACCCCTCCACTTT
CASSRQLFRVGPLHF
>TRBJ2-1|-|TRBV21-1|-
TGTGCCAGCAGCAAAGTAGAGTTGAGGAGCGGGGCCTACAATGAGCAGTTCTTC
CASSKVELRSGAYNEQFF
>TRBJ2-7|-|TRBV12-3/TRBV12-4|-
TGTGCCAGCAGTTTAGAGGGGAGTCTCAGCTCCTACGAGCAGTACTTC
CASSLEGSLSSYEQYF